One sample yielded the 8 T cell receptor beta chains listed below, sequenced in a study of PD-1 blockade in classical Hodgkin lymphoma. Documented time point: cycle 4 day 1 (C4D1), after less than 7 weeks of nivolumab. Relapse after autologous stem cell transplantation occurred in every patient, and brentuximab vedotin exposure varied. With magnetic negative selection, CD4+ T cells were purified from PBMCs that had been thawed. Sequencing was performed with immunoSEQ multiplex PCR; in TCRdb, only in-frame clones are kept and a portion is missing. The profile shows approximately 29,000 clones, more than 60% of them singletons. The material was CD4+ T cells from blood, obtained before the fourth cycle of nivolumab. Every receptor here comes from a human donor with classical Hodgkin lymphoma.

The J gene is TRBJ2-1, the V gene TRBV6-1; D gene ambiguous. Germline CDR1 is MNHNS and CDR2 is SASEGT. Trimming cost V 2 bases and J 7 bases, with 9 bases left between them. The CDR3 consists of 13 residues. CDR3 sequence reads: CASSEPIVNEQFF. The CDR3 bases are TGTGCCAGCAGTGAACCTATAGTTAATGAGCAGTTCTTC.

The chain uses TRBV6-5 and TRBJ2-7; TRBD2 is a possible D gene (5 bases). The CDR3 runs 15 residues. V shed 0 bases and J shed 0 bases, with 9 bases lying between them. The germline V gene has CDR1 MNHEY and CDR2 SVGAGI. The CDR3 here is CASSYSRGSSYEQYF. CDR3 DNA sequence: TGTGCCAGCAGTTACTCACGGGGAAGCTCCTACGAGCAGTACTTC.

The chain carries TRBV10-3 and TRBJ1-1; 10 bases align to TRBD1. The CDR3 has 16 residues. V shed 7 bases and J 0 bases; nucleotides not matched to a gene: 8. CDR1 ENHRY and CDR2 SYGVKD come from the germline V gene. The CDR3: CAIKGGQGYMNTEAFF. The CDR3 region has the DNA TGTGCCATCAAGGGGGGACAGGGGTACATGAACACTGAAGCTTTCTTT.

V and J are TRBV25-1 and TRBJ2-7; maybe TRBD2 (6 bases). Trimming took 1 base from V and 1 from J, leaving 17 bases between them. This CDR3 has 17 amino acids. The germline gives CDR1 MGHDK, CDR2 SYGVNS. The CDR3: CASSEWNGAGSSYEQYF. CDR3 DNA: TGTGCCAGCAGTGAATGGAATGGGGCCGGGAGTTCCTACGAGCAGTACTTC.

J is TRBJ1-2 and V is TRBV18; 8 positions match TRBD1. V trimming: 2 bases; J trimming: 5 bases; junction bases outside the gene matches: 7. CDR1 is KGHSH and CDR2 is LQKENI in the germline V gene. The CDR3 loop spans 15 amino acids. The CDR3 nucleotides are TGTGCCAGCTCACCATCTGGACAGGGTACTTATGGCTACACCTTC. This translates into CASSPSGQGTYGYTF.

This clone was found a few times. This rearrangement joins TRBV19 to TRBJ1-2; 9 nucleotides agree with TRBD1. The CDR3 has 13 residues. Germline V gene sequence: CDR1 LNHDA, CDR2 SQIVND (reference sequence). J gave up 8 bases and V 5 bases, and 6 bases lay outside the gene matches. DNA for the CDR3: TGTGCCAGTAGTTTCCGGGACAGGGACGGCTACACCTTC. This sequence encodes CASSFRDRDGYTF.

The chain recombines TRBV5-1 with TRBJ1-1; weak D call: TRBD1 (5 bases). CDR1 and CDR2 from the germline V gene are SGHRS and YFSETQ. Trimming removed 5 bases from V and 0 bases from J, with 17 bases in between. This CDR3 has 16 residues. This CDR3 reads CASRVQGSIVNTEAFF. CDR3 bases: TGCGCCAGCAGAGTGCAGGGATCGATTGTGAACACTGAAGCTTTCTTT.

The chain employs TRBV11-2 and TRBJ1-2, with a weak D call TRBD1 (5 bases). The CDR3 sequence is 15 residues long. V lost 4 bases, J lost 5 bases, and 17 bases lay in between. Germline-derived CDR1 and CDR2 are SGHAT and FQNNGV. The DNA of the CDR3 is TGTGCCAGCAGCTGGACATCCGGGACGGAATATGGCTACACCTTC. This gives the protein CASSWTSGTEYGYTF.